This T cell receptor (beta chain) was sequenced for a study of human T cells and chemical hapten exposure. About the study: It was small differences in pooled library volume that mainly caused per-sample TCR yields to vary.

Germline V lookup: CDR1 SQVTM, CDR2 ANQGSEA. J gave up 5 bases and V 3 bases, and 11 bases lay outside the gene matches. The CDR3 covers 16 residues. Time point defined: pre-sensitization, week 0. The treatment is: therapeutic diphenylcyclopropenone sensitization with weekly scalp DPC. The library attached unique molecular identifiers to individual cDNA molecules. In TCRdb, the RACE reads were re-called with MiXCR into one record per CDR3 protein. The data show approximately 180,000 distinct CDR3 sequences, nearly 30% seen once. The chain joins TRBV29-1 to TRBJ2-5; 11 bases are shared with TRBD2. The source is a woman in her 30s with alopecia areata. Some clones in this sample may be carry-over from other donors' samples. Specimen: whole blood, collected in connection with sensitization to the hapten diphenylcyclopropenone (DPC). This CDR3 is CSVDRGLAGDGETQYF. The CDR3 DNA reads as TGCAGCGTTGACCGAGGACTAGCGGGTGATGGGGAGACCCAGTACTTC.